This T cell receptor beta chain was identified in a study of T cell repertoires in cytomegalovirus infection. Study at large: An indication of both CMV infection and matching HLA type came from public TCR beta signatures. Study conclusions and caveats: Using cumulative public TCR beta family frequency, the authors identified those who carried CMV together with the relevant HLA.

This clonotype was detected many times. Its antigen remains unknown. Germline-derived CDR1 and CDR2 are MNHNS and SASEGT. Trimming at V came to 1 base and at J to 4 bases, leaving 6 bases not matched to a gene. CDR3 length: 16 residues. TCRdb analysed the reads with MiXCR anew, one entry per CDR3 protein. Of 650,000 to 900,000 distinct CDR3 sequences listed, 25% to 30% are singletons. The J gene is TRBJ2-1, the V gene TRBV6-1, with TRBD1 matching 8 bases. Specimen: cultured CD8+ T cells from PBMCs, collected from culture after CMV antigen stimulation. The clonotype originates from a human donor in good health (CMV status not recorded). Some clones in this sample may be carry-over from other donors' samples. The chain's CDR3 is CASSEVETGEYNEQFF. In nucleotides, the CDR3 is TGTGCCAGCAGTGAAGTGGAGACAGGGGAATACAATGAGCAGTTCTTC.